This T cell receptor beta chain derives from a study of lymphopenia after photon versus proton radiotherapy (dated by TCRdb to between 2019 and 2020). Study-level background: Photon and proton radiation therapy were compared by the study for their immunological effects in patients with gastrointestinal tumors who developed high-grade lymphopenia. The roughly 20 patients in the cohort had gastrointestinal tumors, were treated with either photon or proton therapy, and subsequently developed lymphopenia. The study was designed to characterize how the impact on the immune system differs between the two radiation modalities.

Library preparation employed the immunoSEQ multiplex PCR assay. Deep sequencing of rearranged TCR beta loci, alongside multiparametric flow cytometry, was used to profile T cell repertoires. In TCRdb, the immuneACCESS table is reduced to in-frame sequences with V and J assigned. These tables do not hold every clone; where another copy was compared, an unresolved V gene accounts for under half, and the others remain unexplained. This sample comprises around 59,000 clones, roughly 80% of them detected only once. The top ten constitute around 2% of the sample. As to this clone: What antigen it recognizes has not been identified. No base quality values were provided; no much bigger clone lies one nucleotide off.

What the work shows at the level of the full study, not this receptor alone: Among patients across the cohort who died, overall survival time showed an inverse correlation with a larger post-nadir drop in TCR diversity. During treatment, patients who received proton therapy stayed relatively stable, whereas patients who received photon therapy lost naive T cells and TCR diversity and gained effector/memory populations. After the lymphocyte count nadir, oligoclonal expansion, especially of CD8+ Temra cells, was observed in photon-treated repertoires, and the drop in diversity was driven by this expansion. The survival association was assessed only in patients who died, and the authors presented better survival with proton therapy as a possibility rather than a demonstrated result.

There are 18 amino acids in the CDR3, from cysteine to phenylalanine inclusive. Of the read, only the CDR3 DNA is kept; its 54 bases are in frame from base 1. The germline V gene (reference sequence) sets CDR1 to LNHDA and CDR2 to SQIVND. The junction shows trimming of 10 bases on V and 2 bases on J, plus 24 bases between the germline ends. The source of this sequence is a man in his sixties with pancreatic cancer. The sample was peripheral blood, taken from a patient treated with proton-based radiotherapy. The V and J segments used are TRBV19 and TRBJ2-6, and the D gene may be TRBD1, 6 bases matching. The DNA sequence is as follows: TGTGCCACCAGGCCTCAAGCGGTGCAGGGGACTGGGGCCAACGTCCTGACTTTC. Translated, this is CATRPQAVQGTGANVLTF.